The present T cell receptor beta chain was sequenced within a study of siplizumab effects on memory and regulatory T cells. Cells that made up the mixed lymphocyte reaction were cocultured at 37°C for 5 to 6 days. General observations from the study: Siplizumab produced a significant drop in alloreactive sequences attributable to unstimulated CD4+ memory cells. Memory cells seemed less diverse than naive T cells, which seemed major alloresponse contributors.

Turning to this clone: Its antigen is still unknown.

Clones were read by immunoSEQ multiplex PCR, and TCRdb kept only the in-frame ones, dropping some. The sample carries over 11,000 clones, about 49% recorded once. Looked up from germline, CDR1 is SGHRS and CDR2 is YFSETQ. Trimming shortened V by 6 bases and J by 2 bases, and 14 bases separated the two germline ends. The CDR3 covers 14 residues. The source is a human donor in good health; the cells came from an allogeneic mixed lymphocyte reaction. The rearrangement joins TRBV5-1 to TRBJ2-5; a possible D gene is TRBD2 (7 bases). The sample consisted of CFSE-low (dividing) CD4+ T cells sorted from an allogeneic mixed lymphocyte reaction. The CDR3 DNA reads TGCGCCAGCACTGCTAGGGGGGGACAAGAGACCCAGTACTTC. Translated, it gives CASTARGGQETQYF.